This is a list of T cell receptor beta chains from one sample in a study of cytotoxic CD8 clonotypes in ibrutinib-treated CLL. The table came from immunoSEQ multiplex PCR; TCRdb's copy has only in-frame clones and leaves some out. The sample lists about 310,000 clones, approximately 80% seen once, with approximately 7% in the top ten. The source material was PBMCs, sampled before ibrutinib treatment. The receptors derive from a human donor with chronic lymphocytic leukemia. Each CDR3 is given with its conserved first and last residue. Fields, in order: V gene, D gene, clone size, J gene, CDR3 DNA, CDR3 protein. D genes are given only for firm matches. The size field is filled for only some rows; it gives once, few, many or a size class.

V gene: TRBV5-8
D gene: TRBD2
clone size: NA
J gene: TRBJ2-1
CDR3 DNA: TGTGCCAGCAGCTTTAGCGGGAGGGCGATGGATGAGCAGTTCTTC
CDR3 protein: CASSFSGRAMDEQFF

V gene: TRBV5-1
D gene: NA
clone size: NA
J gene: TRBJ2-1
CDR3 DNA: TGCGCCAGCAGCGGTGTGAGCAATGAGCAGTTCTTC
CDR3 protein: CASSGVSNEQFF

V gene: TRBV5-1
D gene: NA
clone size: NA
J gene: TRBJ1-4
CDR3 DNA: TGCGCCAGCAGCTACTCTTTGAGGGGCGAAAAACTGTTTTTT
CDR3 protein: CASSYSLRGEKLFF

V gene: TRBV23-1
D gene: TRBD2
clone size: NA
J gene: TRBJ2-7
CDR3 DNA: TGCGCCAGTTACCTGGGGGGGGTCTGTCCTTCCTACTACTACGAGCAGTACTTC
CDR3 protein: CASYLGGVCPSYYYEQYF

V gene: TRBV7-9
D gene: NA
clone size: NA
J gene: TRBJ1-5
CDR3 DNA: TGTGCCAGCAGCCTTCTCGGCGGGGATCAGCCCCAGCATTTT
CDR3 protein: CASSLLGGDQPQHF

V gene: TRBV5-1
D gene: NA
clone size: few
J gene: TRBJ2-1
CDR3 DNA: TGCGCCAGCAGCGTGTCCAGCTATGAGCAGTTCTTC
CDR3 protein: CASSVSSYEQFF

V gene: TRBV28
D gene: NA
clone size: NA
J gene: TRBJ1-1
CDR3 DNA: TGTGCCAGCAGTTTATTGGGGCCTTCCATGAACACTGAAGCTTTCTTT
CDR3 protein: CASSLLGPSMNTEAFF

V gene: TRBV9
D gene: NA
clone size: NA
J gene: TRBJ2-3
CDR3 DNA: TGTGCCAGCAGCGTAGGTGCTCTGGGCGACACAGATACGCAGTATTTT
CDR3 protein: CASSVGALGDTDTQYF

V gene: TRBV7-8
D gene: NA
clone size: NA
J gene: TRBJ2-2
CDR3 DNA: TGTGCCCAAGCCAGCACCGGGGAGCTGTTTTTT
CDR3 protein: CAQASTGELFF

V gene: TRBV27
D gene: NA
clone size: few
J gene: TRBJ2-3
CDR3 DNA: TGTGCCAGCAGTTTATCTAGCACAGATACGCAGTATTTT
CDR3 protein: CASSLSSTDTQYF

V gene: TRBV30
D gene: TRBD2
clone size: once
J gene: TRBJ2-1
CDR3 DNA: TGTGCCTGGAGTGTTACGGCGGGAGCGGTGGATGAGCAGTTCTTC
CDR3 protein: CAWSVTAGAVDEQFF

V gene: TRBV27
D gene: TRBD2
clone size: NA
J gene: TRBJ2-3
CDR3 DNA: TGTGCCAGCAGCCCACGGGGACTAGTAAGGGGTTTGGATACGCAGTATTTT
CDR3 protein: CASSPRGLVRGLDTQYF

V gene: TRBV5-1
D gene: NA
clone size: NA
J gene: TRBJ1-5
CDR3 DNA: TGCGCCAGCAGCTTGGGACCCCAGGGTGGGAATCAGCCCCAGCATTTT
CDR3 protein: CASSLGPQGGNQPQHF

V gene: TRBV10-2
D gene: NA
clone size: NA
J gene: TRBJ2-7
CDR3 DNA: TGCGCCAGCTCAACCGGGGCCTCCTACGAGCAGTACTTC
CDR3 protein: CASSTGASYEQYF